This T cell receptor beta chain derives from a study of cytomegalovirus exposure and HLA in healthy donors (dated by TCRdb to 2016 to 2017). Broadly, across the study: An earlier analysis of approximately 590 of the donors reported 250 to 300 Gb of sequence data and some 120 million unique TCR beta sequences from approximately 180 million T cells. The study aimed to test whether cataloging public T cell receptors could reveal signatures of past pathogen exposure. A later genetic analysis used genome-wide SNP genotypes for about three fifths of the 666 donors, treating that subset as a discovery cohort. To predict cytomegalovirus infection status, the study brought together high-throughput TCR immunosequencing, statistical association of individual TCRs with disease status, and machine learning. HLA typing included class I and class II loci at four-digit resolution. Alongside the repertoire data, information on donor age, sex, ethnicity and CMV serostatus was compiled. Rather than using new phenotypic data, the later analysis identified candidate immune exposures from TCR beta sequences and from how often those sequences occurred across donors. A later analysis re-examined previously published TCR beta repertoires from about 670 donors and added high-resolution HLA genotyping to investigate patterns of TCR occurrence. The study used immunosequencing to profile the T cell repertoires of 670 or so subjects and linked those repertoires to cytomegalovirus serostatus. To decide whether each TCR beta V gene segment behaved as functional or pseudogenic, an earlier analysis of fewer than 750 of the donors relied on high-throughput TCR beta sequencing. Among the roughly 400 genotyped donors, around 81% belonged to the genetic ancestry cluster associated with self-reported Caucasian donors. Among roughly 400 genotyped donors of the cohort, an average of around 250,000 unique TCR beta nucleotide sequences was sequenced per donor, of which 15% to 20% were non-productive. Several DR-DQ haplotypes were handled as single units for association and clustering because linkage in the cohort was strong. Along with the roughly 670-subject first cohort, a separate validation cohort of about 110 different subjects was used. The number of typed donors differed by locus: about 620-640 for A, B, C, DRB1 and DQB1; roughly 510 for DQA1; approximately 600 for DPA1; and some 470 for DPB1. An early release that covered about 600 HLA-typed donors contained 250 to 350 gigabases of sequencing data and tens of millions of unique TCR sequences. All discovery cohort repertoires had been generated using a single sequencing platform. Broad study findings and their caveats: The sequencing pipeline was judged likely to have produced a cluster of highly shared sequence variants as a technical artifact. A total of roughly 160 TCR beta chains were listed by the study as associated with cytomegalovirus. The classifier was reported to diagnose cytomegalovirus status with high specificity and sensitivity in both the original cohort and the validation cohort. HLA typing was unavailable for some donors at each locus, so association tests used only the typed subset. The only immune exposure information available for the cohort was CMV serostatus. A later analysis found that HLA-associated TCR beta chains were more clonally expanded and had lower generation probabilities than equally common non-associated chains. Because counts were too low, about 18 rarely observed V segments, including chromosome 9 orphons, were excluded from the earlier analysis of several hundred of the donors. A later genetic analysis reported fewer N-insertions in productive TCRs among donors in an Asian-associated ancestry cluster than the approximately 700-donor mean. A later genetic analysis associated a missense DCLRE1C variant with V-gene and J-gene trimming of TCR beta chains, and an independent cohort replicated the association. Roughly uniform sequencing depth across donors was assumed in presence/absence analyses, although this assumption may not hold. A later analysis found that most CMV-associated TCR beta chains appeared HLA-restricted, with HLA associations seemingly driven largely by CMV exposure. Broadly in line with IMGT annotations, most TCR beta V segments showed up in productive rearrangements about 90% or about 30% of the time in an earlier analysis of around 600 of the donors. Strong co-occurrence of HLA alleles, especially DR and DQ, made assigning TCR associations to individual alleles difficult. A later analysis associated 17,000 or so TCR beta sequences with specific HLA alleles at a false discovery rate of 0.05. In a later analysis, the rate of TCR association differed among HLA loci, with DRB1 alleles having the most associated TCRs and HLA-C alleles having the fewest. Linkage disequilibrium might explain the correlated functional status among segregating V segments, but an unknown experimental factor could not be excluded. A few of the identified cytomegalovirus-associated TCR beta chains were confirmed in vitro to be specific for cytomegalovirus antigens. Only TCR beta chains were sequenced in this cohort, and the absence of alpha or paired-chain data limited detectable features. According to a later analysis, parvovirus B19, influenza, CMV and Epstein-Barr virus appeared linked to several top co-occurrence clusters. The 87-base-pair reads could not distinguish some IMGT-functional V segments, including TRBV6-2 and TRBV6-3, so those segments were excluded. A further reported finding was that TCR beta sequences accurately predicted the HLA-A and HLA-B alleles for most subjects in the first cohort. According to the authors, the approach could potentially be generalized to other disease states and immunological phenotypes. Most TCR sequences were seen in very few donors, while some public TCRs were found in many individuals.

Note on this clone: No antigen is known for it. No much larger clone exists at a distance of one base, and base qualities are not known.

The cohort was made up of hundreds of healthy bone marrow donors. At the time of sampling, all cohort members were nominally healthy, though unrecorded immune exposures were likely present. The donor tested CMV seropositive, placing the donor among the approximately 290 seropositive members of the cohort. Every donor gave a peripheral blood sample, and the peripheral blood mononuclear cells from that sample were used for TCR beta sequencing. Genomic DNA extraction from the blood cell samples was performed with the Qiagen DNeasy Blood Extraction Kit. The cysteine opens and the phenylalanine closes a CDR3 of 15 amino acids. Solely the CDR3 DNA is kept, with 45 bases framed from the first base. V lost 2 bases and J lost 2 bases, and the count of bases not matched to a germline gene is 4. Taken from the germline V gene (reference sequence), the CDR1 and CDR2 loops are MNHEY and SMNVEV. The library was obtained by the immunoSEQ multiplex PCR assay. A mixture of 60 forward primers for TCR Vbeta segments and 13 reverse primers for TCR Jbeta segments was used in the multiplex PCR. A multiplex PCR assay on genomic DNA amplified the CDR3 region of rearranged TCR beta genes. The Illumina HiSeq System was used to sequence the amplified TCR beta libraries as 87-base-pair reads. The study's own analysis went as follows. A later analysis counted approximately 84 million unique TCR beta chains across the 550 to 800 repertoires, and 9 million to 14 million of these chains were shared by at least two donors. To remove PCR and sequencing errors, raw reads were error-corrected and collapsed into unique sequences using a nearest-neighbor algorithm that merged closely related sequences. Alignment of CDR3 sequences to IMGT reference sequences was used to assign V, D and J gene segments. For a sequence to be retained, a match of at least six nucleotides to both a V gene segment and a J gene segment was required. Rearrangements were classified as productive when the CDR3 lacked stop codons and remained in frame with V and J, and all other rearrangements were classified as non-productive. CDR3 was defined by IMGT convention, running from the second conserved V-encoded cysteine to the conserved J-encoded phenylalanine. Sequences without an unambiguous match to a single V gene segment were excluded from the earlier analysis of about 600 of the donors. An earlier analysis of roughly 590 of the donors called V segments functional above 56.7% productive rearrangements and segregating when the between-donor standard deviation exceeded 5%. A statistical classification framework was built for diagnosing cytomegalovirus status from the catalog of TCR beta chain sequences. In a later analysis, TCR nucleotide sequences were compared against IMGT/GENE-DB human TR gene sequences so that V and J genes could be assigned. Using the TCRdist pipeline, a later analysis assigned CDR3 sequences along with most-parsimonious VDJ recombination scenarios. In a later analysis, each TCR beta chain was defined by its CDR3 amino acid sequence together with its V-gene family, and reads lacking a unique V-gene family were excluded. In a later analysis, several hundred highly shared, low-generation-probability nucleotide sequences were removed to address suspected cross-contamination and a sequencing artifact. In a later analysis, a clonal expansion index was calculated for each public chain from normalized within-repertoire ranks of inferred template counts. In a later analysis, generation probabilities were computed using a VDJ recombination model fitted to out-of-frame rearrangements, and the results were checked against IGoR. In a later analysis, TCR-TCR, TCR-HLA and TCR-CMV co-occurrence was scored with hypergeometric tests, and a repertoire-size bias correction was applied to TCR pairs. To estimate false discovery rates, a later analysis permuted the HLA or CMV assignments 20 times. In a later analysis, co-occurring TCRs were grouped using DBSCAN, and TCRdist sequence similarity was added for clustering within HLA-allele-positive subsets. Co-occurrence clustering excluded repertoires with fewer than 30,000 or more than 120,000 public chains, plus five with anomalous nucleotide sharing. TCRdb took over this immuneACCESS table, retaining in-frame rearrangements with V and J assigned. Such tables are incomplete; in checked studies, under half of the missing clones stem from an unresolved V gene, and the remainder is unexplained. That table gives V, J and clone size, and the DNA gave D and trimming. This sample is represented by over 100,000 clones; less than 80% of them were singletons. Together, the top ten hold around 6.6% of the sample.

The chain links TRBV27 with TRBJ2-7, with 9 junctional bases fitting TRBD1. This receptor was obtained from a man aged 35 to 55 in good health and CMV-seropositive. The source material was PBMCs. In nucleotide form, the sequence is TGTGCCAGCAGTTTAACCGGGACAGGGACCTACGAGCAGTACTTC. Translation gives CASSLTGTGTYEQYF.